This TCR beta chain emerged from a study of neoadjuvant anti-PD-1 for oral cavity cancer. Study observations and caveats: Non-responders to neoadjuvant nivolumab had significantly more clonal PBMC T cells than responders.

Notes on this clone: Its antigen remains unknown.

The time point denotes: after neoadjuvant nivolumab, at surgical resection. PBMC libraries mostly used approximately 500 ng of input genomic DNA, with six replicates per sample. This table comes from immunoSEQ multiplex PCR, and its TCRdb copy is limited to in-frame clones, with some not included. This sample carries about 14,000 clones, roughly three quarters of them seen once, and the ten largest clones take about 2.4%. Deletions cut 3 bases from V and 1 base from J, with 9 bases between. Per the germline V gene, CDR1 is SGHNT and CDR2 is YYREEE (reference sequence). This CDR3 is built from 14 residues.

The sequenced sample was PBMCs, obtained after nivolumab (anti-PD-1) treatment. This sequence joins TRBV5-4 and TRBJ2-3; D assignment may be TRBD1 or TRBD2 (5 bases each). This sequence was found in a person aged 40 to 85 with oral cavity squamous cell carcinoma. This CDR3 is CASSSGRGTDTQYF. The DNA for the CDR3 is TGTGCCAGCAGCTCAGGGCGGGGCACAGATACGCAGTATTTT.